This T cell receptor (beta chain) was captured in a study of cytomegalovirus exposure and HLA in healthy donors. Study-wide results and limits: Despite most TCR sequences being rare, some public TCRs occurred in many donors. Follow-up analysis found HLA locus-dependent TCR association rates, highest for DRB1 and lowest for HLA-C. In an earlier analysis, most TCR beta V segments were productive about 87% or about 30% of the time. For presence/absence analyses, sequencing depth was assumed to be roughly uniform across donors.

The V and J ends lost 3 bases and 4 bases respectively, with 16 bases between them. The CDR3 totals 16 residues. Looked up from germline, CDR1 is LGHNA and CDR2 is YSLEER. This clone was seen a handful of times. What it recognizes is unknown. The PCR contained 60 Vbeta and 13 Jbeta primers. Using immunoSEQ multiplex PCR, the repertoire was profiled, and TCRdb retains in-frame clones only, with some absent. The table shows some 52,000 clones, with about three quarters occurring only once. Material: PBMCs. This TCR was recovered from a woman aged 45-59 years in good health and CMV-seronegative. The rearrangement links TRBV4-3 to TRBJ2-1, with D perhaps matching TRBD2 (7 bases). CDR3 coding DNA: TGCGCCAGCAGCCACACGTCGGGGGGCCCATACAATGAGCAGTTCTTC. Amino acid sequence: CASSHTSGGPYNEQFF.